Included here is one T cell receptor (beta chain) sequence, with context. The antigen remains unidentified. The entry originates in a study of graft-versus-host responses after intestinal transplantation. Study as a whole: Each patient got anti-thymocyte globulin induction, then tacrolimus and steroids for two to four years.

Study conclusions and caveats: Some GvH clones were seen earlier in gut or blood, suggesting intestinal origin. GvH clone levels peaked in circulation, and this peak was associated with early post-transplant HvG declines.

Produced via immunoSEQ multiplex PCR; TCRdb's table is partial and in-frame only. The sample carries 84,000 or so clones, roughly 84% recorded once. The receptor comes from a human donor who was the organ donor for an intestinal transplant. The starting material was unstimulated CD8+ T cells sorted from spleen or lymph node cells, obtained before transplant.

CDR3 DNA: TGTGCCAGCAGCCAGGGGACATCGATTTACGAGCAGTACTTC. Its protein product is CASSQGTSIYEQYF. V gene TRBV7-9 combines with J gene TRBJ2-7, with a weak D call TRBD1 (6 bases). The germline V gene encodes CDR1 SEHNR and CDR2 FQNEAQ (reference sequence). V lost 5 bases, J lost 4 bases, and 15 bases lay in between. The CDR3 extends over 14 amino acids. Drawing the rest from reference TRBV7-9 and TRBJ2-7, the complete variable domain is DTGVSQNPRHKITKRGQNVTFRCDPISEHNRLYWYRQTLGQGPEFLTYFQNEAQLEKSRLLSDRFSAERPKGSFSTLEIQRTEQGDSAMYLCASSQGTSIYEQYFGPGTRLTVT.